Listed below are T cell receptor beta chains from one sample, sequenced in a study of blood T cell repertoires in COVID-19. Some clones are missing from TCRdb's copy, which holds only in-frame ones; the method was immunoSEQ multiplex PCR. The table has around 43,000 clones, approximately 91% seen once. Sequenced material: peripheral blood. The source of these receptors is a man aged 50 to 59 with active COVID-19. Each CDR3 is given with its conserved first and last residue. The D gene is left open where the match is weak. The listing skips clone size in some rows; elsewhere it reads once, few, many or a size class.

TRBJ2-7	few	TRBV28	-	CASSLPPSGSYEQYF	TGTGCCAGCAGTTTGCCCCCTAGTGGCTCCTACGAGCAGTACTTC
TRBJ2-5	-	TRBV9	-	CASSVGPAGEGETQYF	TGTGCCAGCAGCGTAGGACCGGCAGGGGAGGGAGAGACCCAGTACTTC
TRBJ1-5	-	TRBV6-5	-	CASSSRHPNQPQHF	TGTGCCAGCAGTTCCCGACATCCCAATCAGCCCCAGCATTTT
TRBJ2-1	few	TRBV27	-	CASSSSPGSYNEQFF	TGTGCCAGCAGTTCTAGTCCGGGGTCCTACAATGAGCAGTTCTTC
TRBJ1-2	-	TRBV5-4	-	CASSLESILRLGGYTF	TGTGCCAGCAGCTTGGAGTCGATCTTGAGGTTAGGAGGCTACACCTTC
TRBJ1-2	-	TRBV19	-	CASSPRGAYGYTF	TGTGCCAGTAGCCCCCGGGGGGCCTATGGCTACACCTTC
TRBJ2-3	-	TRBV24-1	-	CATSDLGRADTQYF	TGTGCCACCAGTGATCTAGGCCGGGCAGATACGCAGTATTTT
TRBJ2-5	once	TRBV15	-	CATSVLETQYF	TGTGCCACCAGCGTTCTGGAGACCCAGTACTTC
TRBJ2-3	-	TRBV20-1	TRBD2	CSASRGLAGDTDTQYF	TGCAGTGCTAGTAGGGGACTAGCGGGAGACACAGATACGCAGTATTTT
TRBJ1-5	-	TRBV5-6	-	CASRRHRGSQHF	TGTGCCAGCAGACGCCACCGGGGGTCCCAGCATTTT
TRBJ2-7	-	TRBV18	-	CASSPEERRGQYF	TGTGCCAGCTCACCGGAGGAGCGACGGGGGCAGTACTTC
TRBJ2-1	few	TRBV5-4	TRBD2	CASIGGSSYNEQFF	TGTGCCAGCATAGGCGGGAGCTCCTACAATGAGCAGTTCTTC
TRBJ2-1	few	TRBV11-3	TRBD1	CASSGTGSYNEQFF	TGTGCCAGCAGCGGGACAGGGTCCTACAATGAGCAGTTCTTC
TRBJ2-7	-	TRBV19	TRBD1	CASSNSGTGSYEQYF	TGTGCCAGTAGTAACTCCGGGACAGGGTCCTACGAGCAGTACTTC
TRBJ2-5	-	TRBV24-1	-	CATSSPLQGKTQYF	TGTGCCACCTCCTCACCTTTACAGGGAAAGACCCAGTACTTC
TRBJ2-1	-	TRBV28	TRBD2	CASSRTSGGGSNEQFF	TGTGCCAGCAGCCGGACTAGCGGGGGTGGGAGCAATGAGCAGTTCTTC
TRBJ2-5	-	TRBV2	-	CASSEGENREGTQYF	TGTGCCAGCAGTGAAGGAGAGAACAGGGAAGGGACCCAGTACTTC
TRBJ1-3	-	TRBV15	TRBD1	CATSRSPLQGGGNTIYF	TGTGCCACCAGCAGATCCCCCTTACAGGGGGGAGGAAACACCATATATTTT
TRBJ2-7	-	TRBV29-1	TRBD2	CSVRLAGVYEQYF	TGCAGCGTACGGCTAGCGGGCGTCTACGAGCAGTACTTC
TRBJ2-7	-	TRBV5-1	TRBD1	CASSSGQGANEQYF	TGCGCCAGCAGCTCCGGACAGGGGGCTAACGAGCAGTACTTC
TRBJ2-2	-	TRBV5-6	-	CASSLTGRDTGELFF	TGTGCCAGCAGCCTTACAGGGAGGGACACCGGGGAGCTGTTTTTT
TRBJ1-5	-	TRBV7-9	-	CASSSTVEPQHF	TGTGCCAGCAGCTCGACAGTTGAGCCCCAGCATTTT
TRBJ2-3	-	TRBV7-9	-	CASSLSDTRGDTQYF	TGTGCCAGCAGCTTATCGGACACCCGCGGTGATACGCAGTATTTT
TRBJ2-7	-	TRBV5-4	TRBD1	CASSLGQTVYEQYF	TGTGCCAGCAGCCTGGGACAGACGGTCTACGAGCAGTACTTC
TRBJ2-6	-	TRBV27	-	CASRPLEGSGANVLTF	TGTGCCAGCAGGCCGCTAGAGGGTTCTGGGGCCAACGTCCTGACTTTC
TRBJ2-1	-	TRBV15	TRBD2	CATSRDSGTSAYSYNEQFF	TGTGCCACCAGCAGAGATTCGGGGACTAGCGCCTACTCCTACAATGAGCAGTTCTTC
TRBJ2-7	once	TRBV25-1	TRBD2	CASSDSGRASYEQYF	TGTGCCAGCAGTGATAGCGGGAGGGCCTCGTACGAGCAGTACTTC
TRBJ1-2	-	TRBV29-1	-	CSVDGAGLSNYGYTF	TGCAGCGTTGATGGGGCCGGGCTTTCTAACTATGGCTACACCTTC
TRBJ2-1	-	TRBV13	-	CASSLSRDEQFF	TGTGCCAGCAGCTTATCGCGCGATGAGCAGTTCTTC
TRBJ1-4	once	TRBV5-1	-	CASSLTVNEKLFF	TGCGCCAGCAGCCTAACAGTTAATGAAAAACTGTTTTTT
TRBJ1-6	-	TRBV6-5	-	CASNPRVQNSPLHF	TGTGCCAGCAACCCCAGGGTACAGAATTCACCCCTCCACTTT
TRBJ1-5	-	TRBV27	-	CASREMSGGNQPQHF	TGTGCCAGCAGGGAGATGAGCGGGGGGAATCAGCCCCAGCATTTT
TRBJ2-7	once	TRBV7-2	TRBD1	CASSLAGQIYEQYF	TGTGCCAGCAGCTTAGCGGGACAGATTTACGAGCAGTACTTC
TRBJ2-5	-	TRBV6-5	TRBD1	CASSYPEHRGRMTQYF	TGTGCCAGCAGTTATCCGGAGCACAGGGGCCGCATGACCCAGTACTTC
TRBJ2-1	-	TRBV4-3	-	CASSPRFFYNEQFF	TGCGCCAGCAGCCCGAGGTTTTTCTACAATGAGCAGTTCTTC
TRBJ2-1	-	TRBV12-1	-	CASSSALGTSGRSLVSGEQFF	TGTGCCAGCAGCTCCGCTTTGGGGACTAGCGGGAGGTCTTTAGTCAGTGGTGAGCAGTTCTTC
TRBJ2-7	once	TRBV7-2	TRBD1	CASSLLGTGAYEQYF	TGTGCCAGCAGCTTACTCGGGACAGGGGCTTACGAGCAGTACTTC
TRBJ2-3	once	TRBV6-5	-	CASSYTGHRVSDTQYF	TGTGCCAGCAGTTACACGGGTCACAGGGTTTCAGATACGCAGTATTTT
TRBJ1-5	-	TRBV6-5	-	CASKGLRFDQPQHF	TGTGCCAGCAAGGGACTAAGGTTCGATCAGCCCCAGCATTTT
TRBJ2-5	-	TRBV2	TRBD2	CASTEGGLAQETQYF	TGTGCCAGCACCGAGGGAGGACTAGCCCAAGAGACCCAGTACTTC
TRBJ1-1	-	TRBV11-3	-	CASSLAPGEDTEAFF	TGTGCCAGCAGCTTAGCCCCGGGAGAGGACACTGAAGCTTTCTTT